Sequencing of this TCR beta chain was carried out in a study of T cells in Graves' hyperthyroidism and ophthalmopathy. J lost 5 bases, V lost 6 bases, and 13 bases had no gene match. Germline-derived CDR1 and CDR2 are MNHNS and SASEGT. CDR3 length: 17 residues. TCR beta CDR3 regions were amplified from RNA transcripts. During a first-round RT-PCR of the TCR CDR3, the HTBI primer set was used. MiXCR, run by TCRdb on the multiplex PCR reads, gives a single entry per CDR3 protein. The data contain roughly 570,000 distinct CDR3 sequences, more than 15% of them singletons. This receptor was taken from a woman aged 25 to 45 with Graves' hyperthyroidism. This chain links TRBV6-1 with TRBJ2-2; TRBD2 matches at 9 bases. Source material: blood. CDR3 sequence reads: CASRTQAYSGSTGELFF. In nucleotides, the CDR3 is TGTGCCAGCAGGACTCAAGCCTATAGCGGGAGTACCGGGGAGCTGTTTTTT.